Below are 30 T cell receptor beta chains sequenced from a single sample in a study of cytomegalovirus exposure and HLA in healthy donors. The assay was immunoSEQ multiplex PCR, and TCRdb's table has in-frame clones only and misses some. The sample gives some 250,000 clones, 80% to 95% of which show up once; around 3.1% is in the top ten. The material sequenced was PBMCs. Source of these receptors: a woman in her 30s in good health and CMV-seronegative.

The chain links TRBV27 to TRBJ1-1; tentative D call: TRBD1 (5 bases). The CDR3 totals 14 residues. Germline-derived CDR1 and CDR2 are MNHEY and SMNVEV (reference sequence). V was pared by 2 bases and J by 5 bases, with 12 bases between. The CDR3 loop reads CASSLMGVGTEAFF. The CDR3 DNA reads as TGTGCCAGCAGTTTAATGGGGGTAGGGACTGAAGCTTTCTTT.

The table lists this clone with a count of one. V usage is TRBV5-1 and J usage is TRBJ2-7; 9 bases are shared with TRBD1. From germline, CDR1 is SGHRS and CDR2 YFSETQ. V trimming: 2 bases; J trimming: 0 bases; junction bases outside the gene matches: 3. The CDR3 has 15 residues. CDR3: CASSFDRGSSYEQYF. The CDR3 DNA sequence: TGCGCCAGCAGCTTCGACAGGGGGAGCTCCTACGAGCAGTACTTC.

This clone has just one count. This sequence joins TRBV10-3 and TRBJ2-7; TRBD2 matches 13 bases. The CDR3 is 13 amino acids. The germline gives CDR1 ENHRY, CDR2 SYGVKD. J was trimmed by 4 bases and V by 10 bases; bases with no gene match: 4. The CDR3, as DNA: TGTGCCACCCAGGGACTAGCGGGGTACGAGCAGTACTTC. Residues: CATQGLAGYEQYF.

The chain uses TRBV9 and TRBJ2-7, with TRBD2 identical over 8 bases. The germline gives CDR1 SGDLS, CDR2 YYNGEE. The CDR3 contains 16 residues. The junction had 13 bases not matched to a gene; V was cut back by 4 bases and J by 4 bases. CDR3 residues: CASSPGASGSYYEQYF. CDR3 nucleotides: TGTGCCAGCAGCCCAGGGGCTAGCGGGTCCTATTACGAGCAGTACTTC.

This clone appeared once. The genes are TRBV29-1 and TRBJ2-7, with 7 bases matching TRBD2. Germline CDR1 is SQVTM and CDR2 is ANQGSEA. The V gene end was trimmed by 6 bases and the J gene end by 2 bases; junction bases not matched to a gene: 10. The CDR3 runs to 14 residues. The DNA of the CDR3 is TGCAGCGTCGATGAGGGAGGGGACCCCTACGAGCAGTACTTC. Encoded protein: CSVDEGGDPYEQYF.

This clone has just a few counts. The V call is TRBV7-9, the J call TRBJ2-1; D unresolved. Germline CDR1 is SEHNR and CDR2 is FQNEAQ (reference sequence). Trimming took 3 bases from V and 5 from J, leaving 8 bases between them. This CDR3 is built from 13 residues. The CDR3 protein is CASSLSGNNEQFF. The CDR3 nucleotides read TGTGCCAGCAGCTTGAGTGGAAACAATGAGCAGTTCTTC.

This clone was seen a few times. CDR3 sequence reads: CASSLASGINHEQYF. The CDR3 region has the DNA TGCGCCAGCAGCTTGGCTTCCGGGATCAACCACGAGCAGTACTTC. J is TRBJ2-7 and V is TRBV5-1; the D gene is possibly TRBD2 (5 bases). The V gene's germline CDR1 is SGHRS and CDR2 YFSETQ. V lost 0 bases, J lost 5 bases, and 15 bases lay in between. The CDR3 spans 15 residues.

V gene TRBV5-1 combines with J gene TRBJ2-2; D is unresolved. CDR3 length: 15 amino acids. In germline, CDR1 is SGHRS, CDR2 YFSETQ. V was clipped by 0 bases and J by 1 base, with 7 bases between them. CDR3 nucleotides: TGCGCCAGCAGCTTGGTGCCCGAGAACACCGGGGAGCTGTTTTTT. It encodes CASSLVPENTGELFF.

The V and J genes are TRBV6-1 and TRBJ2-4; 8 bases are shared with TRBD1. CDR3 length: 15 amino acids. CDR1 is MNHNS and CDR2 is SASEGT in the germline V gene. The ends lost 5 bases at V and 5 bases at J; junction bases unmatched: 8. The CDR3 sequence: CASSFTGGVENIQYF. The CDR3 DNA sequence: TGTGCCAGCAGTTTCACAGGGGGTGTTGAAAACATTCAGTACTTC.

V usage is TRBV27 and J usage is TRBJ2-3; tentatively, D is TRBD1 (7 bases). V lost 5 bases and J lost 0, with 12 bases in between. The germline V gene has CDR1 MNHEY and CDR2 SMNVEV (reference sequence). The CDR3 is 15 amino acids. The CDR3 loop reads CASSMTGTSTDTQYF. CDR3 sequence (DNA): TGTGCCAGCAGTATGACAGGGACTAGCACAGATACGCAGTATTTT.

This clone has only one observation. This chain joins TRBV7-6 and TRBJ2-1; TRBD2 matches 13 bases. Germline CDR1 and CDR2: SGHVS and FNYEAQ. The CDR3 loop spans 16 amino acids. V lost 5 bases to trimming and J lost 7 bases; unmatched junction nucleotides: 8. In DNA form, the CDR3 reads TGTGCCAGCAGCGCAGGGGGACTAGCGGGATGGAATGAGCAGTTCTTC. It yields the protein CASSAGGLAGWNEQFF.

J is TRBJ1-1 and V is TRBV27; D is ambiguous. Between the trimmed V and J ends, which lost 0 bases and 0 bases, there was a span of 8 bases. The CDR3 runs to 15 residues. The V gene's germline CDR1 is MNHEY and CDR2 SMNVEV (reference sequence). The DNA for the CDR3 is TGTGCCAGCAGTTTATCCGCAGGCATGAACACTGAAGCTTTCTTT. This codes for CASSLSAGMNTEAFF.

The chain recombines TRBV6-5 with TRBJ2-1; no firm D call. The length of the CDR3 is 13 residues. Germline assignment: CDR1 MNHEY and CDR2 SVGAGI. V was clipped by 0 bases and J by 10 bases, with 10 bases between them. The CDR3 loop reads CASSYSGLSEQFF. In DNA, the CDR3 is TGTGCCAGCAGTTACTCTGGCCTTAGCGAGCAGTTCTTC.

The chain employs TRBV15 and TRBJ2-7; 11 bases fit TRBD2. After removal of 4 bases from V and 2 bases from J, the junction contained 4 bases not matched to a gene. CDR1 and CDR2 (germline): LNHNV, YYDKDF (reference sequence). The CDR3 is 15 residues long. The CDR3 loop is CATSKILAGAYEQYF. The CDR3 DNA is TGTGCCACCAGCAAGATACTAGCGGGAGCCTACGAGCAGTACTTC. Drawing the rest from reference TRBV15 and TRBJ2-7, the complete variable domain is DAMVIQNPRYQVTQFGKPVTLSCSQTLNHNVMYWYQQKSSQAPKLLFHYYDKDFNNEADTPDNFQSRRPNTSFCFLDIRSPGLGDTAMYLCATSKILAGAYEQYFGPGTRLTVT.

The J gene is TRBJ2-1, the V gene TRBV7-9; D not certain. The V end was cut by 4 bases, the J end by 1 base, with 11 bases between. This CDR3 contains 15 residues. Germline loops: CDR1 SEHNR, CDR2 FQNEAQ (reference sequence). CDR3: CASSSLVPSYNEQFF. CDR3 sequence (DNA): TGTGCCAGCAGCTCTCTAGTACCTTCCTACAATGAGCAGTTCTTC.

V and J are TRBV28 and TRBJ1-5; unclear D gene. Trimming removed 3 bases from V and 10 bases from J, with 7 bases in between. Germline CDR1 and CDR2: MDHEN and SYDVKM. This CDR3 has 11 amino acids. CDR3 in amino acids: CASSFGIPQHF. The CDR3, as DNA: TGTGCCAGCAGTTTTGGAATTCCCCAGCATTTT. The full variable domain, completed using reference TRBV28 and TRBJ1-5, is DVKVTQSSRYLVKRTGEKVFLECVQDMDHENMFWYRQDPGLGLRLIYFSYDVKMKEKGDIPEGYSVSREKKERFSLILESASTNQTSMYLCASSFGIPQHFGDGTRLSIL.

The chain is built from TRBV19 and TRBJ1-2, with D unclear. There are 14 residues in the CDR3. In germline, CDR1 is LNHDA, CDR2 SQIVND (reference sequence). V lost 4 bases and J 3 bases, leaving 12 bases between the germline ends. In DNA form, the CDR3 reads TGTGCCAGTAGTACCCCCGCTGGGGACTATGGCTACACCTTC. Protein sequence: CASSTPAGDYGYTF.

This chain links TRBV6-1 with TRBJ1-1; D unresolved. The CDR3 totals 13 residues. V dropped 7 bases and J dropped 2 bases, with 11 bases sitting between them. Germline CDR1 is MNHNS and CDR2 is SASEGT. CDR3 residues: CASTLVSNTEAFF. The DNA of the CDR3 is TGTGCCAGCACGCTAGTTTCAAACACTGAAGCTTTCTTT.

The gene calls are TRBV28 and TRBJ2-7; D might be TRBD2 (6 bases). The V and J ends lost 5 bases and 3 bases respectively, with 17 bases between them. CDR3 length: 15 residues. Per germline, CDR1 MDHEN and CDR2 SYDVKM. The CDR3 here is CASSAPGASGYEQYF. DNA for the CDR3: TGTGCCAGCAGTGCACCGGGAGCATCCGGCTACGAGCAGTACTTC.

The CDR3 sequence: CASMDGRAADTQYF. CDR3 DNA sequence: TGCGCCAGCATGGACGGGAGGGCAGCAGATACGCAGTATTTT. The V call is TRBV5-1, the J call TRBJ2-3, with 8 bases matching TRBD2. CDR1 and CDR2 from the germline V gene are SGHRS and YFSETQ. The CDR3 has 14 residues. Trimming cost V 6 bases and J 4 bases; bases outside gene matches: 7.

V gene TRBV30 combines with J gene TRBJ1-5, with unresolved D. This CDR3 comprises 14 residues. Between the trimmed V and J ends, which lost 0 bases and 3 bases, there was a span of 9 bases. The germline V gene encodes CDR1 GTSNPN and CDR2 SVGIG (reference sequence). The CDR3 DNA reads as TGTGCCTGGAGTGTTTACGGCAACAATCAGCCCCAGCATTTT. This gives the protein CAWSVYGNNQPQHF.

CDR3 nucleotides: TGTGCCAGCAGTTTTCCAGGGAGTGGCGCCCAGTACTTC. Protein sequence: CASSFPGSGAQYF. The chain is built from TRBV28 and TRBJ2-5; possibly TRBD1 or TRBD2 for D (5 bases each). V was shortened by 3 bases and J by 9 bases, with 14 bases between the two germline ends. This CDR3 contains 13 residues. CDR1 and CDR2 (germline): MDHEN, SYDVKM.

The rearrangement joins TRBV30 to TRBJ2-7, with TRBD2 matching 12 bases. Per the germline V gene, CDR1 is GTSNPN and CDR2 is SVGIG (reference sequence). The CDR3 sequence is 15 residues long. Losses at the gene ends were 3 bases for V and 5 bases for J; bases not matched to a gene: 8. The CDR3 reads CAWRDRLAGVNEQYF. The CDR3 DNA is TGTGCCTGGAGGGACAGACTAGCGGGAGTGAACGAGCAGTACTTC.

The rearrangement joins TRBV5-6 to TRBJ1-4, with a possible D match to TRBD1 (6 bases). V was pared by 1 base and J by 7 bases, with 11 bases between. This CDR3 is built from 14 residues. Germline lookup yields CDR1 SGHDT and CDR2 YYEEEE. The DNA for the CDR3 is TGTGCCAGCAGCTTGAGGGGGTCGGCTGAAAAACTGTTTTTT. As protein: CASSLRGSAEKLFF.

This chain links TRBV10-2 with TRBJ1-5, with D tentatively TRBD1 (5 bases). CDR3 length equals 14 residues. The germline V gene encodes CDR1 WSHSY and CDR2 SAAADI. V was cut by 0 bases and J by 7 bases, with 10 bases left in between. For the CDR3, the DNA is TGCGCCAGCAGTGAGTCGGCGGGGCACCAGCCCCAGCATTTT. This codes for CASSESAGHQPQHF.

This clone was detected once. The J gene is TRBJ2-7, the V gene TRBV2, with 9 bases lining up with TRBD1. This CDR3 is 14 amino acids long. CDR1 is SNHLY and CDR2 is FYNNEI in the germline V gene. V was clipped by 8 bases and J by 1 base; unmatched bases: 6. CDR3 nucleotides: TGTGCCAGCGGGATGACAGGGGGATCCTACGAGCAGTACTTC. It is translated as CASGMTGGSYEQYF.

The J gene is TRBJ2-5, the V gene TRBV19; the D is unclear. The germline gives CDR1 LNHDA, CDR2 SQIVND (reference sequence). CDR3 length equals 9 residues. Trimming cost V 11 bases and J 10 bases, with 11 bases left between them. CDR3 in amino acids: CAPTANQYF. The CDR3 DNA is TGTGCCCCCACGGCGAACCAGTACTTC.

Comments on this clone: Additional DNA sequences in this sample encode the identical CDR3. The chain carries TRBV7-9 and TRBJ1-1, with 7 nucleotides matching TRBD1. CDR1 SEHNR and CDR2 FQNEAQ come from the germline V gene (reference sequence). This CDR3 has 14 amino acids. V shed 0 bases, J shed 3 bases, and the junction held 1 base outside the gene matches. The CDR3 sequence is CASSLAGGHTEAFF. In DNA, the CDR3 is TGTGCCAGCAGCTTAGCAGGGGGCCACACTGAAGCTTTCTTT.

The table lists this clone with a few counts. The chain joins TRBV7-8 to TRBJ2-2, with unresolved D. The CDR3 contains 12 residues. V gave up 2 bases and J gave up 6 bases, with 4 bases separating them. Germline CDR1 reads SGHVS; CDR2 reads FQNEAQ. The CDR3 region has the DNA TGTGCCAGCAGCTTACTCCCCGGGGAGCTGTTTTTT. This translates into CASSLLPGELFF.

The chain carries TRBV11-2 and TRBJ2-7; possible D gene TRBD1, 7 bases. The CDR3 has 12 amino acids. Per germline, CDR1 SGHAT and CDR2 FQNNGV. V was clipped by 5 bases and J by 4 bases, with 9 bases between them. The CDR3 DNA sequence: TGTGCCAGCAGCCAGGGGGGTTACGAGCAGTACTTC. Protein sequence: CASSQGGYEQYF.